Included here is one T cell receptor (beta chain) sequence, with context. No antigen is known for it. These data belong to a study of post-analysis software for immune sequencing data. Study-level results: Included in a set of about five TRBV segments more frequent in patients than controls were TRBV5-6, TRBV5-1 and TRBV20-1.

Unique molecular identifiers tagged the TCR beta cDNA libraries. MiXCR was run by TCRdb on the PCR reads, yielding one entry per CDR3 protein. The sample holds hundreds of thousands of distinct CDR3 sequences, about 32% seen once. Losses at the gene ends were 0 bases for V and 4 bases for J; bases not matched to a gene: 7. Germline loops: CDR1 DFQATT, CDR2 SNEGSKA (reference sequence). The CDR3 loop spans 15 amino acids. This sequence originates from a girl aged 10 to 17 with multiple sclerosis. The chain combines TRBV20-1 with TRBJ1-1, with 8 bases that match TRBD1. Material: blood. DNA of the CDR3: TGCAGTGCTAGAGATCAGAGACAGGGGTGCACTGAAGCTTTCTTT. Its translation: CSARDQRQGCTEAFF.